This T cell receptor (beta chain) was recorded in a study of beta chain features in type 1 diabetes. The entirety of the isolated RNA underwent reverse transcription, so expressed TCRB transcripts were sequenced. The read count averaged around 4 million across naive, central memory and regulatory T cell samples. Sequencing used immunoSEQ multiplex PCR; TCRdb keeps in-frame clones, though not all of them. Of hundreds of thousands of clones listed, about 15% are singletons. Trimming removed 6 bases from V and 4 bases from J; junction bases left unmatched: 7. CDR1 is MNHEY and CDR2 is SVGAGI in the germline V gene. This CDR3 comprises 14 residues. About this clone: Its specificity is unknown.

The collection from each donor was one heparinised blood draw averaging roughly 100 mL. Each of the CD4+ naive, central memory, regulatory and stem cell-like memory populations was sorted via CD45RO/CCR7/CD25/CD127/CD95/CD27. General study results and limits: There was a moderate but significant shortening of TCRB CDR3s in all four CD4+ subsets of Type 1 diabetes patients.

The receptor comes from a man aged 25 to 40 in good health. Sample: naive CD4+ T cells from blood. The gene calls are TRBV6-5 and TRBJ2-7; TRBD1 agrees at 9 bases. The CDR3 DNA is TGTGCCAGCAGCCGCACGGGACAGGGTTACGAGCAGTACTTC. Encoded protein: CASSRTGQGYEQYF.